What follows describes a single T cell receptor beta chain. Its antigen is not identified. Everyone who donated was a healthy Caucasian. These data belong to a study of identical twins. Study-wide findings and caveats: In monozygotic twins, models underestimated the sharing of out-of-frame TCR alpha. Conclusions relied on cross-sectional statistical analysis, not following the same donors.

MiXCR, run by TCRdb on the 5' RACE reads, gives a single entry per CDR3 protein. The sample holds about 530,000 distinct CDR3 sequences, more than 20% seen once. Germline V gene sequence: CDR1 DFQATT, CDR2 SNEGSKA (reference sequence). Trimming removed 1 base from V and 4 bases from J, with 16 bases in between. The CDR3 length is 16 residues. This sample was also put to use in a study of yellow fever vaccine responses in identical twins. In that study: Twins' vaccine T cell response reportedly seemed partly convergent, partly personalized.

Sequencing was performed on CD4+ T cells sorted from blood. This sequence joins TRBV20-1 and TRBJ2-2, with D perhaps matching TRBD1 (5 bases). This TCR was recovered from a woman aged 18-29 years in good health. This CDR3 reads CSARGSLRGVTGELFF. DNA of the CDR3: TGCAGTGCTAGAGGTTCCTTAAGGGGTGTCACCGGGGAGCTGTTTTTT.